One and the same sample provided the 8 T cell receptor beta chains below, sequenced in a study. TCRdb reprocessed the 5' RACE reads with MiXCR, giving one entry per CDR3 protein. The table lists approximately 8,900 distinct CDR3 sequences, under 35% of them singletons. Sample: naive CD4+ T cells sorted from a lymph node. Subset in this sample: naive CD4+ T cells, CD4+CD45RA+CD25-. Source of these receptors: a female donor with breast cancer.

At least ten counts were recorded for this clonotype. A much larger clone lies one base from this, so it may be a read error. The chain combines TRBV7-6 with TRBJ2-7; TRBD1 is a possible D gene (5 bases). Looked up from germline, CDR1 is SGHVS and CDR2 is FNYEAQ. The CDR3 totals 15 residues. This chain's CDR3 is CASSLRPGLFYGQYF. CDR3 DNA: TGTGCCAGCAGCCTACGGCCAGGGCTGTTTTACGGGCAGTACTTC.

A remark on this clonotype: One end of the junction varies from germline; a read error may be responsible. The rearrangement joins TRBV6-4 to TRBJ2-3; D gene uncertain. The CDR3 length is 14 residues. CDR1 is MRHNA, CDR2 SNTAGT, per germline. The CDR3: CASSETSARDTQYF. Here the CDR3 DNA reads TGTGCCAGCAGCGAAACTTCTGCGCGCGATACACAGTATTTT.

Regarding this clonotype: With a much larger clone just one base away, this may be a read error. The chain links TRBV19 to TRBJ2-7; no clear D. Germline lookup yields CDR1 LNHDA and CDR2 SQIVND (reference sequence). The CDR3 totals 12 residues. This chain's CDR3 is CASSISPYGQYF. The CDR3 DNA is TGTGCCAGTAGTATCTCCCCCTACGGGCAGTACTTC.

In its sample, this clonotype was seen many times. The J gene is TRBJ2-3, the V gene TRBV12-3 or TRBV12-4, with 7 bases fitting TRBD1. CDR3 length equals 14 residues. V was clipped by 6 bases and J by 4 bases; unmatched bases: 7. CDR3 coding DNA: TGTGCCAGCAGCTCCCACACAGGGGCAGATACGCAGTATTTT. Translation gives CASSSHTGADTQYF.

V usage is TRBV27 and J usage is TRBJ2-7; 8 nucleotides line up with TRBD1. The V gene end was trimmed by 5 bases and the J gene end by 0 bases; junction bases not matched to a gene: 3. The CDR3 loop spans 14 amino acids. Germline V gene sequence: CDR1 MNHEY, CDR2 SMNVEV (reference sequence). DNA for the CDR3: TGTGCCAGCAGTCTACAGGGGGACTCCTACGAGCAGTACTTC. The encoded protein is CASSLQGDSYEQYF.

This clonotype is medium-sized in the sample. This chain uses TRBV2 with TRBJ1-2; the D gene is possibly TRBD1 (5 bases). The CDR3 has 13 residues. With 0 bases removed from V and 6 bases from J, the gap between germline ends came to 8 bases. In germline, CDR1 is SNHLY, CDR2 FYNNEI. For the CDR3, the DNA is TGTGCCAGCAGTGAAGCAGGGGTGGATGGCTACACCTTC. Translated: CASSEAGVDGYTF.

V gene TRBV18 combines with J gene TRBJ2-7, with D possibly TRBD1 on 6 matching bases. This CDR3 has 15 residues. Germline V gives CDR1 KGHSH, CDR2 LQKENI. Trimming removed 0 bases at V and 2 bases at J, with 11 bases between. Here the CDR3 reads CASSPPFQGTYEQYF. As DNA, the CDR3 is TGTGCCAGCTCACCACCGTTTCAGGGGACCTACGAGCAGTACTTC.

This clonotype was detected many times. V and J are TRBV19 and TRBJ2-7; TRBD1 matches 8 bases. This CDR3 is built from 14 residues. The V and J ends lost 3 bases and 5 bases, in that order; junction bases with no gene match: 6. Germline V gene data show CDR1 as LNHDA and CDR2 as SQIVND (reference sequence). CDR3 nucleotides: TGTGCCAGTAGTATGGACAGGGCCGAGGACGAGCAGTACTTC. The encoded protein is CASSMDRAEDEQYF.